Each of the 7 T cell receptor beta chains below was sequenced from the same sample in a study of vaccination and CD4 T cells after COVID-19. Oncomine TCR Beta short-read sequencing was applied to DNA from cultured CD4+ T cells. Each CDR3 protein is one row after TCRdb ran MiXCR on the PCR reads. The data hold over 14,000 distinct CDR3 sequences, with roughly 43% observed a single time. The antigens for these receptors are not known. The treatment here: approximately 10-day PBMC culture with coronavirus spike peptide pools or control peptides (ViraFEST assay). The sequenced sample consisted of cultured CD4+ T cells from blood. These receptors were collected from a human donor with COVID-19.

This clonotype has only a few counts. V and J are TRBV18 and TRBJ1-5; D not certain. Between the trimmed V and J ends, which lost 4 bases and 1 base, there was a span of 5 bases. Germline V gene lookup returns CDR1 KGHSH and CDR2 LQKENI. This CDR3 is built from 13 residues. Written as DNA, the CDR3 is TGTGCCAGCTCACGAGGGAGCAATCAGCCCCAGCATTTT. This gives the protein CASSRGSNQPQHF.

The genes are TRBV9 and TRBJ1-6, with a possible D match to TRBD1 (5 bases). The CDR3 is 15 amino acids. Germline V gene data show CDR1 as SGDLS and CDR2 as YYNGEE. Between the trimmed V and J ends, which lost 4 bases and 10 bases, there was a span of 18 bases. CDR3 sequence: CASSSNSGGGSPLHF. CDR3 nucleotides: TGTGCCAGCAGCTCAAACTCTGGGGGGGGGTCACCCCTCCACTTT. Variable domain in full (rest from reference TRBV9 and TRBJ1-6): DSGVTQTPKHLITATGQRVTLRCSPRSGDLSVYWYQQSLDQGLQFLIQYYNGEERAKGNILERFSAQQFPDLHSELNLSSLELGDSALYFCASSSNSGGGSPLHFGNGTRLTVT.

The chain is built from TRBV19 and TRBJ2-2; D possibly corresponds to TRBD1 (5 bases). This CDR3 spans 14 amino acids. CDR1 and CDR2 from the germline V gene are LNHDA and SQIVND (reference sequence). V gave up 5 bases and J gave up 1 base, with 8 bases separating them. The CDR3 protein is CASSADRNTGELFF. In DNA form, the CDR3 reads TGTGCCAGTAGTGCTGACAGGAACACCGGGGAGCTGTTTTTT. Based on the CDR3 plus reference TRBV19 and TRBJ2-2, the full variable domain is DGGITQSPKYLFRKEGQNVTLSCEQNLNHDAMYWYRQDPGQGLRLIYYSQIVNDFQKGDIAEGYSVSREKKESFPLTVTSAQKNPTAFYLCASSADRNTGELFFGEGSRLTVL.

J is TRBJ2-3 and V is TRBV19, with 11 bases fitting TRBD2. V shed 3 bases, J shed 7 bases, and the junction held 12 bases outside the gene matches. The CDR3 is 17 residues long. The germline V gene has CDR1 LNHDA and CDR2 SQIVND (reference sequence). CDR3 residues: CASSIHPSGGTLNTQYF. As DNA, the CDR3 is TGTGCCAGTAGTATCCACCCTAGCGGGGGGACCCTTAATACGCAGTATTTT.

This rearrangement joins TRBV7-2 to TRBJ1-4; 7 bases line up with TRBD1. Losses at the gene ends were 5 bases for V and 7 bases for J; bases not matched to a gene: 10. Germline-derived CDR1 and CDR2 are SGHTA and FQGNSA. CDR3 length: 15 amino acids. For the CDR3, the DNA is TGTGCCAGCAGCGAACGACAGGGCCGCCCTGAAAAACTGTTTTTT. This sequence encodes CASSERQGRPEKLFF.

This rearrangement joins TRBV6-1 to TRBJ2-5, with 8 bases aligning to TRBD1. Germline assignment: CDR1 MNHNS and CDR2 SASEGT. The J segment lost 1 base and the V segment lost 10 bases, leaving 5 bases of the junction unmatched. This CDR3 has 13 amino acids. CDR3 DNA: TGTGCCATCGGACAGGGAATCCAAGAGACCCAGTACTTC. Encoded protein: CAIGQGIQETQYF.

V is TRBV7-9 and J is TRBJ1-4; 7 nucleotides match TRBD1. The CDR3 contains 15 residues. The germline CDR1 and CDR2 sequences are SEHNR and FQNEAQ (reference sequence). After removal of 4 bases from V and 1 base from J, the junction contained 3 bases not matched to a gene. CDR3 amino acids: CASSSRQGTNEKLFF. As DNA, the CDR3 is TGTGCCAGCAGCTCGCGACAGGGAACTAATGAAAAACTGTTTTTT.